The clone carrying this TCR beta chain was detected many times. Its antigen is currently unknown. These data originate in a study of neurological immune-mediated disorders. General observations from the study: The authors found no clinical or MRI feature associated with the multiple sclerosis repertoire cluster. The absence of any CDR3 amino acid sequence shared by expanded clones across subjects suggests that repertoires were private in all groups. HTLV-1-associated myelopathy had the most TCR clonal expansion, while multiple sclerosis had the least, a level that fell below healthy controls.

The yield of each sequencing run was over 180 million TCR-beta sequences from 15-18 subjects. MiXCR was run by TCRdb on the 5' RACE reads, yielding one entry per CDR3 protein. The table lists tens of thousands of distinct CDR3 sequences, 4% to 5.5% of them singletons. The germline V and J ends were trimmed by 4 bases and 0 bases, with 15 bases remaining between them. Germline CDR1 SEHNR, CDR2 FQNEAQ (reference sequence). The CDR3 extends over 16 amino acids. The J gene is TRBJ1-2, the V gene TRBV7-9, with D uncertain. Material: PBMCs. This clonotype was sampled from a woman aged 55-69 years with multiple sclerosis. CDR3: CASSSSAGVTNYGYTF. The CDR3 DNA is TGTGCCAGCAGCTCTTCGGCCGGGGTTACTAACTATGGCTACACCTTC.